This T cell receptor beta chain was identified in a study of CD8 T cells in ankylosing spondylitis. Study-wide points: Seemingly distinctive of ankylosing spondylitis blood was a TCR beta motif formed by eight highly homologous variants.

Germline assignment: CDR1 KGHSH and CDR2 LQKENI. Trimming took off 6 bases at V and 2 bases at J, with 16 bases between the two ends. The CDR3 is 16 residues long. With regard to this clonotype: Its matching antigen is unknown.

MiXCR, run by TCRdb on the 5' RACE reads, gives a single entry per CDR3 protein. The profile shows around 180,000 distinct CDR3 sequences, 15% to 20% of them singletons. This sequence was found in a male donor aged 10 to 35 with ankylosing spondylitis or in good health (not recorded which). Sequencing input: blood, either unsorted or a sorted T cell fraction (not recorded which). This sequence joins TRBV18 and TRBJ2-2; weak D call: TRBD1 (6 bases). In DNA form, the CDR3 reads TGTGCCAGCTCGACGGATACCGGGACAAACACCGGGGAGCTGTTTTTT. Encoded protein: CASSTDTGTNTGELFF.